Listed here are 7 T cell receptor beta chains from one sample, sequenced in a study of T cells after yellow fever vaccination. TCRdb independently ran MiXCR on the 5' RACE reads; one entry per CDR3 protein. The table includes hundreds of thousands of distinct CDR3 sequences, around an eighth detected once. Sequencing used PBMCs, obtained on the day of the yellow fever booster vaccination. The receptors here all came from a young man who received the YFV17D yellow fever vaccine.

The sample holds a few counts of this clonotype. The V and J genes are TRBV6-2 or TRBV6-3 and TRBJ1-2; a possible D gene is TRBD1 (5 bases). V lost 5 bases and J 0 bases, leaving 13 bases between the germline ends. This CDR3 spans 15 amino acids. CDR1 MNHEY and CDR2 SVGEGT come from the germline V gene. The chain's CDR3 is CASSDGGKANYGYTF. CDR3 sequence (DNA): TGTGCCAGCAGTGACGGGGGGAAAGCTAACTATGGCTACACCTTC.

CDR3 nucleotide sequence: TGTGCCAGCAGCTTTCGTCGCGGAGGGCAAGAGACCCAGTACTTC. This encodes CASSFRRGGQETQYF. The chain uses TRBV7-2 and TRBJ2-5; D might be TRBD2 (6 bases). V shed 3 bases and J shed 2 bases, with 13 bases lying between them. The CDR3 spans 15 residues. In germline, CDR1 is SGHTA, CDR2 FQGNSA.

This chain links TRBV7-2 with TRBJ2-1; no clear D gene. Germline CDR1 reads SGHTA; CDR2 reads FQGNSA. V was shortened by 5 bases and J by 9 bases, with 17 bases between the two germline ends. The length of the CDR3 is 14 residues. The CDR3: CASSQPRPVGEQFF. Here the CDR3 DNA reads TGTGCCAGCAGCCAACCCCGACCAGTCGGTGAGCAGTTCTTC.

V gene TRBV12-3 or TRBV12-4 combines with J gene TRBJ1-1; D may be TRBD1 (6 bases). CDR3 length: 12 residues. With 2 bases removed from V and 11 bases from J, the gap between germline ends came to 12 bases. The CDR3: CASSLPGGHAFF. The DNA for the CDR3 is TGTGCCAGCAGTTTACCGGGGGGCCACGCTTTCTTT.

The rearrangement uses TRBV20-1 and TRBJ1-2, with D possibly matching TRBD1 (6 bases). Trimming pared 3 bases from V and 7 bases from J, leaving 21 bases between. Germline CDR1 DFQATT, CDR2 SNEGSKA (reference sequence). The CDR3 covers 15 residues. CDR3 DNA: TGCAGTGCTAGGGACCTGCGTGGGGGCCACCGTGGCTACACCTTC. Translation: CSARDLRGGHRGYTF.

This clonotype appeared a few times. The chain joins TRBV20-1 to TRBJ2-3; 10 nucleotides align to TRBD2. The CDR3 runs to 15 residues. Germline CDR1 DFQATT, CDR2 SNEGSKA (reference sequence). Trimming took 5 bases from V and 5 from J; bases not matched to a gene: 10. CDR3 nucleotide sequence: TGCAGTGCTGCATCTACTAGCGGGGTAGGAGATACGCAGTATTTT. It yields the protein CSAASTSGVGDTQYF.

This clonotype showed up just a few times. The chain has TRBV7-2 and TRBJ2-3, with no clear D. Trimming removed 4 bases at V and 6 bases at J, with 17 bases between. This CDR3 has 15 amino acids. The germline CDR1 and CDR2 sequences are SGHTA and FQGNSA. In nucleotides, the CDR3 is TGTGCCAGCAGCTCCCCACCCCAAAGACCCGATACGCAGTATTTT. As protein: CASSSPPQRPDTQYF.